This TCR beta chain comes out of a study of CD8 T cells in ankylosing spondylitis. Study-wide results and limits: Blood from ankylosing spondylitis patients appeared to carry a characteristic roughly eight-variant TCR beta motif.

Germline CDR1 is SQVTM and CDR2 is ANQGSEA. The CDR3 runs to 11 residues. Trimming shortened V by 5 bases and J by 1 base, and 5 bases separated the two germline ends. TCRdb ran MiXCR on the 5' RACE reads and lists one entry per CDR3 protein. Among a few hundred thousand distinct CDR3 sequences listed, about a fifth were seen once. This clonotype was observed a few times. The target antigen is unknown. Material for sequencing was blood, either unsorted or a sorted T cell fraction (not recorded which). The chain employs TRBV29-1 and TRBJ1-1; D is uncertain. This sequence was found in a male donor with ankylosing spondylitis. CDR3 nucleotide sequence: TGCAGCGTTCAAGCGAACACTGAAGCTTTCTTT. Protein: CSVQANTEAFF. The variable domain in full, completed from reference TRBV29-1 and TRBJ1-1, reads SAVISQKPSRDICQRGTSLTIQCQVDSQVTMMFWYRQQPGQSLTLIATANQGSEATYESGFVIDKFPISRPNLTFSTLTVSNMSPEDSSIYLCSVQANTEAFFGQGTRLTVV.